The source of this TCR beta chain is a study of cytomegalovirus exposure and HLA in healthy donors. Study-level results: Later examination showed HLA-associated TCR beta chains had greater clonal expansion than equally common others. Previous analysis showed most TCR beta V segments were productive about 87% or about 30% of the time.

Details on this clone: The antigen is not known.

Healthy bone marrow donors made up the donors. Nominal health characterized the donors when sampled, though unrecorded immune exposures were likely. With 60 Vbeta and 13 Jbeta primers, the PCR was carried out. Assay: immunoSEQ multiplex PCR; the TCRdb copy retains only in-frame clones and omits some. The sample holds about 160,000 clones, about 84% seen once. Trimming stripped 0 bases from V and 2 bases from J, with 11 bases between. Germline CDR1 SGHRS, CDR2 YFSETQ. The CDR3 extends over 15 amino acids. The TCR was taken from a man in his forties or fifties in good health and CMV-seropositive. The sample comprised PBMCs. This chain uses TRBV5-1 with TRBJ1-2; D perhaps matches TRBD1 (5 bases). As DNA, the CDR3 is TGCGCCAGCAGCTTGGCTTGGGGCGCCAACTATGGCTACACCTTC. This sequence encodes CASSLAWGANYGYTF.